This T cell receptor beta chain was captured in a study of CD8 T cells in Susac syndrome. The CDR3 runs to 13 residues. Germline CDR1 is SQVTM and CDR2 is ANQGSEA. Deletions cut 7 bases from V and 0 bases from J, with 11 bases between. Random hexamers were used to reverse transcribe the RNA input (0.5 to 1 ug). Via MiXCR, TCRdb re-called the immunoSEQ multiplex PCR reads, giving one row per CDR3 protein. The sample lists roughly 130,000 distinct CDR3 sequences; 90% to 95% were seen once. V usage is TRBV29-1 and J usage is TRBJ2-3; TRBD2 is a possible D gene (6 bases). This TCR was sampled from a human donor in good health. The sample comprised CD4+ T cells from PBMCs. CDR3 nucleotide sequence: TGCAGCGCCTCTAGCGAAAGCACAGATACGCAGTATTTT. This sequence encodes CSASSESTDTQYF.